Shown below are 24 T cell receptor beta chains from a single sample sequenced in a study of post-analysis software for immune sequencing data. General study results and limits: Patients showed TRBV5-6, TRBV5-1 and TRBV20-1 among 4 or 5 TRBV segments more frequent than in controls.

Incorporated into the TCR beta cDNA libraries were unique molecular identifiers, which served to reduce PCR and sequencing biases. TCRdb redid the calling of the PCR reads with MiXCR, one entry per CDR3 protein. The data hold approximately 770,000 distinct CDR3 sequences, with around 46% observed a single time. Which antigens these TCRs recognize remains unknown. The sample taken for sequencing was blood. The receptors here all came from a girl aged 10 to 17 with multiple sclerosis.

This clonotype has a handful of counts. The chain uses TRBV20-1 and TRBJ2-1; D is unresolved. This CDR3 has 14 amino acids. CDR1 and CDR2 from the germline V gene are DFQATT and SNEGSKA (reference sequence). V lost 3 bases, J lost 5 bases, and 14 bases lay in between. Here the CDR3 DNA reads TGCAGTGCTAGCTCCCCCACTAACGACAATGAGCAGTTCTTC. This encodes CSASSPTNDNEQFF.

CDR3: CASSLGHQIEGQYF. DNA for the CDR3: TGTGCCAGCAGTTTAGGGCACCAGATAGAGGGGCAGTACTTC. The V gene is TRBV12-3 or TRBV12-4, the J gene TRBJ2-5, with D perhaps TRBD1 or TRBD2 (5 bases each). The CDR3 is 14 residues long. V was cut by 1 base and J by 11 bases, with 17 bases left in between.

This clonotype was observed a handful of times. The rearrangement links TRBV5-6 to TRBJ2-7; 7 nucleotides line up with TRBD2. The CDR3 length is 15 residues. The germline V gene encodes CDR1 SGHDT and CDR2 YYEEEE. J lost 4 bases, V lost 0 bases, and 7 bases had no gene match. The CDR3 is CASSLEMGGSYEQYF. As DNA, the CDR3 is TGTGCCAGCAGCTTGGAAATGGGCGGGAGTTACGAGCAGTACTTC.

CDR3 nucleotide sequence: TGTGCCAGCAGGCCCGGACAAAGCCTGAACACTGAAGCTTTCTTT. The encoded protein is CASRPGQSLNTEAFF. This chain joins TRBV6-5 and TRBJ1-1, with TRBD1 as a possible D gene (5 bases). CDR3 length: 15 residues. Germline V gene data show CDR1 as MNHEY and CDR2 as SVGAGI. V was pared by 6 bases and J by 0 bases, with 14 bases between.

The rearrangement uses TRBV7-9 and TRBJ2-7; 12 nucleotides line up with TRBD2. This CDR3 contains 19 residues. V trimming: 5 bases; J trimming: 4 bases; junction bases outside the gene matches: 18. Germline V gene lookup returns CDR1 SEHNR and CDR2 FQNEAQ (reference sequence). CDR3 sequence: CASSTLGLAGSTTGYEQYF. CDR3 DNA sequence: TGTGCCAGCAGCACCCTAGGACTAGCGGGATCTACAACTGGGTACGAGCAGTACTTC.

CDR3 nucleotides: TGTGCCAGTAGTCCCAGGGGCGATCACAATGAGCAGTTCTTC. This gives the protein CASSPRGDHNEQFF. The rearrangement joins TRBV19 to TRBJ2-1, with D tentatively TRBD1 (6 bases). The V gene's germline CDR1 is LNHDA and CDR2 SQIVND (reference sequence). The CDR3 spans 14 residues. V lost 5 bases and J lost 5, with 13 bases in between.

The CDR3 loop reads CAISEYGSSNEQFF. CDR3 in DNA: TGTGCCATCAGTGAGTATGGCTCATCCAATGAGCAGTTCTTC. V and J are TRBV10-3 and TRBJ2-1; D unresolved. Germline-derived CDR1 and CDR2 are ENHRY and SYGVKD. The ends were cut back, 1 base at V and 6 bases at J, with 10 bases in the middle. The CDR3 loop spans 14 amino acids.

The chain uses TRBV20-1 and TRBJ1-2; 12 positions agree with TRBD1. Trimming removed 1 base from V and 4 bases from J; junction bases left unmatched: 13. Per the germline V gene, CDR1 is DFQATT and CDR2 is SNEGSKA (reference sequence). The CDR3 extends over 18 amino acids. The CDR3 nucleotides are TGCAGTGCTAGAGCCGGGGGGGGACAGGGGGCTTTTGTCTATGGCTACACCTTC. It specifies CSARAGGGQGAFVYGYTF.

This clonotype was seen a single time. This chain joins TRBV6-6 and TRBJ1-1, with D hard to call. The CDR3 covers 17 residues. The V gene's germline CDR1 is MNHNY and CDR2 SVGAGI (reference sequence). The ends were cut back, 0 bases at V and 5 bases at J, with 19 bases in the middle. CDR3 DNA sequence: TGTGCCAGCAGTTACTCGAGGCCGGACGGAGGATTGACTGAAGCTTTCTTT. Translating gives CASSYSRPDGGLTEAFF.

The chain has TRBV3-1 and TRBJ2-5; no firm D call. CDR1 and CDR2 (germline): LGHDT, YNNKEL (reference sequence). The CDR3 spans 15 residues. Trimming removed 0 bases at V and 2 bases at J, with 10 bases between. This CDR3 is CASSQEKGVQETQYF. The CDR3 DNA is TGTGCCAGCAGCCAAGAGAAGGGCGTACAAGAGACCCAGTACTTC.

There are a few counts of this clonotype. The chain has TRBV6-5 and TRBJ2-2; unclear D gene. The CDR3 spans 12 residues. Germline V gene lookup returns CDR1 MNHEY and CDR2 SVGAGI. V gave up 6 bases and J gave up 8 bases, with 10 bases separating them. The CDR3 region is CASSLRAGELFF. CDR3 nucleotides: TGTGCCAGCAGCCTCCGGGCGGGGGAGCTGTTTTTT.

The chain employs TRBV20-1 and TRBJ1-4; 7 nucleotides align to TRBD1. Germline-derived CDR1 and CDR2 are DFQATT and SNEGSKA (reference sequence). The CDR3 runs 13 residues. CDR3 region: CSIGGVTNEKLFF. The CDR3 nucleotides are TGCAGCATAGGGGGCGTCACTAATGAAAAACTGTTTTTT.

V gene TRBV18 combines with J gene TRBJ2-5, with a weak D call TRBD1 (5 bases). Per the germline V gene, CDR1 is KGHSH and CDR2 is LQKENI. This CDR3 comprises 17 residues. V lost 3 bases and J 2 bases, leaving 19 bases between the germline ends. The CDR3 sequence: CASSPLRQPTLQETQYF. CDR3 bases: TGTGCCAGCTCACCGTTGAGACAGCCAACCCTACAAGAGACCCAGTACTTC.

The chain recombines TRBV15 with TRBJ2-3, with D unclear. Deletions cut 3 bases from V and 4 bases from J, with 20 bases between. Germline CDR1 and CDR2: LNHNV and YYDKDF (reference sequence). The CDR3 sequence is 17 residues long. CDR3 loop: CATSRFPGPGRADTQYF. CDR3 nucleotide sequence: TGTGCCACCAGCAGGTTCCCGGGCCCCGGACGCGCAGATACGCAGTATTTT.

This chain links TRBV15 with TRBJ1-2; 8 bases are a match to TRBD1. Unmatched junction bases numbered 16, after V lost 11 bases and J lost 8 bases. The CDR3 loop spans 14 amino acids. Germline V gene data show CDR1 as LNHNV and CDR2 as YYDKDF (reference sequence). In DNA, the CDR3 is TGTGCCTCGTCTAACAGGGGGGAAATAAGCGGCTACACCTTC. This codes for CASSNRGEISGYTF.

J is TRBJ2-1 and V is TRBV30; 11 bases align to TRBD2. With V trimmed by 2 bases and J by 15 bases, 12 bases remained unmatched. The CDR3 is made up of 14 amino acids. Germline V lookup: CDR1 GTSNPN, CDR2 SVGIG (reference sequence). The CDR3 loop is CAWSIYGLAGGRFF. The CDR3 DNA is TGTGCCTGGAGTATATACGGTCTAGCGGGGGGCAGGTTCTTC.

V usage is TRBV20-1 and J usage is TRBJ2-1; 11 nucleotides align to TRBD2. The J segment lost 2 bases and the V segment lost 6 bases, leaving 9 bases of the junction unmatched. In germline, CDR1 is DFQATT, CDR2 SNEGSKA (reference sequence). There are 16 residues in the CDR3. In nucleotides, the CDR3 is TGCAGTGCCCCCCGGGGACTAGCGGTAGCCTACAATGAGCAGTTCTTC. Translation: CSAPRGLAVAYNEQFF.

This clonotype has more than one count but fewer than ten. The chain couples TRBV6-1 to TRBJ2-1; 7 nucleotides match TRBD2. The germline CDR1 and CDR2 sequences are MNHNS and SASEGT. CDR3 length: 16 amino acids. Unmatched junction bases numbered 12, after V lost 5 bases and J lost 5 bases. CDR3 amino acids: CASSPMGGLLNNEQFF. In nucleotides, the CDR3 is TGTGCCAGCAGTCCGATGGGGGGACTACTTAACAATGAGCAGTTCTTC.

This clonotype was observed a handful of times. The V and J genes are TRBV9 and TRBJ2-7; no definite D call. Germline CDR1 reads SGDLS; CDR2 reads YYNGEE. The ends were cut back, 0 bases at V and 0 bases at J, with 7 bases in the middle. The CDR3 runs 14 residues. The CDR3 protein is CASSVGTHSYEQYF. CDR3 bases: TGTGCCAGCAGCGTAGGGACGCACTCCTACGAGCAGTACTTC. Drawing the rest from reference TRBV9 and TRBJ2-7, the complete variable domain is DSGVTQTPKHLITATGQRVTLRCSPRSGDLSVYWYQQSLDQGLQFLIQYYNGEERAKGNILERFSAQQFPDLHSELNLSSLELGDSALYFCASSVGTHSYEQYFGPGTRLTVT.

The chain joins TRBV6-5 to TRBJ2-7; 10 nucleotides match TRBD1. Losses at the gene ends were 5 bases for V and 7 bases for J; bases not matched to a gene: 8. This CDR3 contains 14 residues. Germline-derived CDR1 and CDR2 are MNHEY and SVGAGI. The CDR3 protein is CASSMGQGTGEQYF. The CDR3 nucleotides read TGTGCCAGCAGTATGGGACAGGGGACGGGTGAGCAGTACTTC.

This clonotype was observed a handful of times. The V call is TRBV20-1, the J call TRBJ2-5; D gene ambiguous. The length of the CDR3 is 15 residues. Germline assignment: CDR1 DFQATT and CDR2 SNEGSKA (reference sequence). Trimming cost V 3 bases and J 0 bases, with 14 bases left between them. The CDR3: CSASPLRAYQETQYF. CDR3 bases: TGCAGTGCTAGCCCCCTTAGGGCGTACCAAGAGACCCAGTACTTC.

The V call is TRBV7-9, the J call TRBJ2-7, with D perhaps TRBD1 or TRBD2 (5 bases each). This CDR3 has 15 amino acids. Germline V gene lookup returns CDR1 SEHNR and CDR2 FQNEAQ (reference sequence). Trimming pared 1 base from V and 0 bases from J, leaving 10 bases between. The CDR3 sequence is CASSLGDARSYEQYF. The CDR3 DNA reads TGTGCCAGCAGCTTAGGGGACGCCCGCTCCTACGAGCAGTACTTC.

This clonotype was counted between two and nine times. The chain has TRBV3-1 and TRBJ2-1; the D is unclear. The CDR3 runs 17 residues. Germline CDR1 LGHDT, CDR2 YNNKEL (reference sequence). V shed 0 bases and J shed 3 bases, with 15 bases lying between them. The CDR3 loop is CASSQDRRSTRYNEQFF. CDR3 bases: TGTGCCAGCAGCCAAGATCGACGGTCGACTCGCTACAATGAGCAGTTCTTC.

This clonotype has more than one count but fewer than ten. The CDR3 coding sequence is TGCAGTGCTACCGGACTAGCGGGAGAGTGGAATGAGCAGTTCTTC. Translated: CSATGLAGEWNEQFF. The gene calls are TRBV20-1 and TRBJ2-1, with TRBD2 matching over 13 bases. The CDR3 loop spans 15 amino acids. Germline V CDR1 and CDR2: DFQATT, SNEGSKA (reference sequence). The trim removed 4 bases at V and 7 bases at J, leaving 7 bases unmatched.